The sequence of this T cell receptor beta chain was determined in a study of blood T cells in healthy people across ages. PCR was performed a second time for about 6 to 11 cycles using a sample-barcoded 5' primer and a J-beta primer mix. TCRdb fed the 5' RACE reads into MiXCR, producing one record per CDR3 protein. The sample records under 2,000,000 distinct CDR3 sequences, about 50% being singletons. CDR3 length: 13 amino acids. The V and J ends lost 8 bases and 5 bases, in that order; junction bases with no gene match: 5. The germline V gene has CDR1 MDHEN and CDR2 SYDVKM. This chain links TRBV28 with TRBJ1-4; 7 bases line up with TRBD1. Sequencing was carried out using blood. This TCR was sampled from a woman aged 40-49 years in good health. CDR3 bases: TGTGCCAGCGGGACAGTATTAAATGAAAAACTGTTTTTT. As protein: CASGTVLNEKLFF.